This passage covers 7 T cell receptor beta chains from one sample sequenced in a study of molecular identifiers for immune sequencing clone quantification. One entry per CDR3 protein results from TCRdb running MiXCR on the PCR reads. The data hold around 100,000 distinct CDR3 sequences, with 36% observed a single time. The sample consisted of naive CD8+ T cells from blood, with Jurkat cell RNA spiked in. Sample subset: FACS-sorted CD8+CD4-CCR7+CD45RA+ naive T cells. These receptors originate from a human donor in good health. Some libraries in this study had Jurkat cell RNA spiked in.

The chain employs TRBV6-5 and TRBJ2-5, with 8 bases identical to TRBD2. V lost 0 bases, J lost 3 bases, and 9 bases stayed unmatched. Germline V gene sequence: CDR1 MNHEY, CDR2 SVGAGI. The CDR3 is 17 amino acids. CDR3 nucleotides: TGTGCCAGCAGTTACTCTAAATCTGGAGCGGGAGAAGAGACCCAGTACTTC. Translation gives CASSYSKSGAGEETQYF.

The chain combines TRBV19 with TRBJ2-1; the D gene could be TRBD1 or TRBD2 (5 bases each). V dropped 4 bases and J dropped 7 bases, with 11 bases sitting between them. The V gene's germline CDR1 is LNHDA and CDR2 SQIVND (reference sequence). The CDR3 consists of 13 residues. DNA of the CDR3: TGTGCCAGTAGTAGGGACCTTGGGAATGAGCAGTTCTTC. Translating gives CASSRDLGNEQFF.

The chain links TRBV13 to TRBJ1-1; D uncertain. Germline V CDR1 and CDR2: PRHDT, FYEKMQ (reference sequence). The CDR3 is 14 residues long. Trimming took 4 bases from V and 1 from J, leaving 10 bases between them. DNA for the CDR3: TGTGCCAGCAGCTCCCGGGTGAGGAACACTGAAGCTTTCTTT. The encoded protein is CASSSRVRNTEAFF.

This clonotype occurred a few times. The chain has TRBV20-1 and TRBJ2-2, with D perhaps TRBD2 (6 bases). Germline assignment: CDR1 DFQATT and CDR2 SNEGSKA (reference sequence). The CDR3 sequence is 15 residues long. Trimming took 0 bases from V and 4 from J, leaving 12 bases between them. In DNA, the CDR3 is TGCAGTGCTAGAGATCGGGAGAGTGGCACCGGGGAGCTGTTTTTT. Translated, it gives CSARDRESGTGELFF.

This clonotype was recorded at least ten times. DNA of the CDR3: TGTGCCACCAGTGACCACACTAGCGCCGAGCAGTACTTC. Translated, it gives CATSDHTSAEQYF. The V and J genes are TRBV24-1 and TRBJ2-7; TRBD2 agrees at 7 bases. Germline lookup yields CDR1 KGHDR and CDR2 SFDVKD. CDR3 size: 13 residues. After removal of 4 bases from V and 6 bases from J, the junction contained 5 bases not matched to a gene.

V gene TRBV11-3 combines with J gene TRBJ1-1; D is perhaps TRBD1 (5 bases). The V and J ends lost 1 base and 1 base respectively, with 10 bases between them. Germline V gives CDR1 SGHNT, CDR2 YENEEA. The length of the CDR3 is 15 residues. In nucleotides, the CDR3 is TGTGCCAGCAGCTTAGGGGGCGAGGGGAACACTGAAGCTTTCTTT. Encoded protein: CASSLGGEGNTEAFF.

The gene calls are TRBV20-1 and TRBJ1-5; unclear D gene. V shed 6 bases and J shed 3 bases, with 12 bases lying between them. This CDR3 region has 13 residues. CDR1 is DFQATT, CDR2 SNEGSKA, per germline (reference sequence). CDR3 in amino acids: CSARQEYNQPQHF. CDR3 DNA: TGCAGTGCGCGCCAGGAGTACAATCAGCCCCAGCATTTT.